Presented here are 26 T cell receptor beta chains from one specimen sequenced in a study of cytomegalovirus exposure and HLA in healthy donors. Primers for the PCR totalled 60 Vbeta and 13 Jbeta. Produced via immunoSEQ multiplex PCR; TCRdb's table is partial and in-frame only. The sample shows approximately 110,000 clones, 60% to 80% of them seen only once. Sequenced material: PBMCs. The receptor source for this set is a man between 18 and 29 years old in good health and CMV-seropositive.

DNA for the CDR3: TGTGCCAGCAGCAACCCTGGCCAGCGGGGGTACCCGGCCCAGGAGACCCAGTACTTC. This encodes CASSNPGQRGYPAQETQYF. The gene calls are TRBV11-2 and TRBJ2-5, with 8 bases lining up with TRBD2. J was trimmed by 5 bases and V by 5 bases; bases with no gene match: 22. This CDR3 contains 19 residues. Germline loops: CDR1 SGHAT, CDR2 FQNNGV.

The rearrangement links TRBV6-1 to TRBJ1-1; 7 nucleotides align to TRBD1. This CDR3 is built from 14 residues. Germline lookup yields CDR1 MNHNS and CDR2 SASEGT. After removal of 2 bases from V and 3 bases from J, the junction contained 3 bases not matched to a gene. CDR3 sequence (DNA): TGTGCCAGCAGTGAACTAGGGACAGACACTGAAGCTTTCTTT. Amino acid sequence: CASSELGTDTEAFF.

The rearrangement links TRBV30 to TRBJ1-6; D is perhaps TRBD1 (6 bases). Trimming took off 3 bases at V and 0 bases at J, with 15 bases between the two ends. CDR1 is GTSNPN and CDR2 is SVGIG in the germline V gene (reference sequence). The CDR3 runs to 17 residues. The CDR3 sequence is CAWRVRTESSYNSPLHF. In nucleotides, the CDR3 is TGTGCCTGGAGGGTAAGGACAGAGAGCTCCTATAATTCACCCCTCCACTTT.

The chain combines TRBV18 with TRBJ2-3; perhaps TRBD2 as D (6 bases). This CDR3 contains 11 residues. Germline-derived CDR1 and CDR2 are KGHSH and LQKENI. V gave up 9 bases and J gave up 6 bases, with 10 bases separating them. The CDR3 loop reads CASGEADTQYF. CDR3 in DNA: TGTGCCAGTGGGGAGGCGGATACGCAGTATTTT.

The chain employs TRBV11-2 and TRBJ2-1; D is possibly TRBD2 (6 bases). This CDR3 contains 12 residues. V was trimmed by 4 bases and J by 9 bases, leaving 10 bases between them. The germline V gene has CDR1 SGHAT and CDR2 FQNNGV. CDR3 sequence (DNA): TGTGCCAGCAGCTGGCTGGAGGGTGAGCAGTTCTTC. Translated, it gives CASSWLEGEQFF. The full variable domain, completed using reference TRBV11-2 and TRBJ2-1, is EAGVAQSPRYKIIEKRQSVAFWCNPISGHATLYWYQQILGQGPKLLIQFQNNGVVDDSQLPKDRFSAERLKGVDSTLKIQPAKLEDSAVYLCASSWLEGEQFFGPGTRLTVL.

This rearrangement joins TRBV5-1 to TRBJ2-5, with 8 positions matching TRBD1. The CDR3 is 14 residues long. Germline CDR1 SGHRS, CDR2 YFSETQ. V gave up 4 bases and J gave up 4 bases; unmatched junction bases: 6. In nucleotides, the CDR3 is TGCGCCAGCAGCAGGAGACAGGGGAGAGAGACCCAGTACTTC. This encodes CASSRRQGRETQYF. The full variable domain, its missing parts supplied by reference TRBV5-1 and TRBJ2-5, is KAGVTQTPRYLIKTRGQQVTLSCSPISGHRSVSWYQQTPGQGLQFLFEYFSETQRNKGNFPGRFSGRQFSNSRSEMNVSTLELGDSALYLCASSRRQGRETQYFGPGTRLLVL.

The V call is TRBV7-9, the J call TRBJ2-5; D call uncertain. V shed 0 bases and J shed 2 bases, with 10 bases lying between them. CDR1 is SEHNR, CDR2 FQNEAQ, per germline (reference sequence). This CDR3 comprises 15 residues. The CDR3 nucleotides read TGTGCCAGCAGCTTAGCAAGCACTCCACAAGAGACCCAGTACTTC. It is translated as CASSLASTPQETQYF.

The rearrangement uses TRBV7-2 and TRBJ2-3; TRBD2 aligns across 9 bases. Germline CDR1 is SGHTA and CDR2 is FQGNSA. The CDR3 consists of 16 residues. V was pared by 5 bases and J by 3 bases, with 9 bases of the junction left unmatched. The CDR3 loop is CASSPPGGGATDTQYF. The CDR3 DNA reads as TGTGCCAGCAGCCCCCCGGGCGGGGGGGCAACAGATACGCAGTATTTT. Complete variable domain (other parts from reference TRBV7-2 and TRBJ2-3): GAGVSQSPSNKVTEKGKDVELRCDPISGHTALYWYRQSLGQGLEFLIYFQGNSAPDKSGLPSDRFSAERTGGSVSTLTIQRTQQEDSAVYLCASSPPGGGATDTQYFGPGTRLTVL.

This clone appeared a few times. The chain joins TRBV27 to TRBJ2-7; weak D call: TRBD2 (6 bases). There are 13 residues in the CDR3. The V and J ends lost 2 bases and 7 bases respectively, with 12 bases between them. From germline, CDR1 is MNHEY and CDR2 SMNVEV (reference sequence). As DNA, the CDR3 is TGTGCCAGCAGTTTACGGGGTGGGGGGGAGCAGTACGTC. The encoded protein is CASSLRGGGEQYV.

CDR3 amino acids: CASSLSGSAQHF. The CDR3 DNA follows: TGTGCCAGCAGCTTATCGGGGAGTGCCCAGCATTTT. This chain joins TRBV7-9 and TRBJ1-5; D is unresolved. CDR1 SEHNR and CDR2 FQNEAQ come from the germline V gene (reference sequence). V was pared by 2 bases and J by 11 bases, with 10 bases between. This CDR3 is built from 12 residues. Variable domain in full (rest from reference TRBV7-9 and TRBJ1-5): DTGVSQNPRHKITKRGQNVTFRCDPISEHNRLYWYRQTLGQGPEFLTYFQNEAQLEKSRLLSDRFSAERPKGSFSTLEIQRTEQGDSAMYLCASSLSGSAQHFGDGTRLSIL.

This rearrangement joins TRBV9 to TRBJ2-1; 7 nucleotides line up with TRBD1. V gave up 1 base and J gave up 4 bases; unmatched junction bases: 5. The CDR3 contains 15 residues. Germline lookup yields CDR1 SGDLS and CDR2 YYNGEE. The CDR3 DNA is TGTGCCAGCAGCGTAAGAGACAGGGTTTACAATGAGCAGTTCTTC. Its translation: CASSVRDRVYNEQFF.

The genes are TRBV15 and TRBJ1-2; D is unresolved. Trimming left V 1 base short and J 7 bases short, with 13 bases between. Looked up from germline, CDR1 is LNHNV and CDR2 is YYDKDF (reference sequence). The CDR3 is 14 amino acids. CDR3 sequence reads: CATSRAWTEGGYTF. The DNA for the CDR3 is TGTGCCACCAGCAGAGCGTGGACGGAGGGTGGCTACACCTTC. Supplemented by reference TRBV15 and TRBJ1-2, the full variable domain reads DAMVIQNPRYQVTQFGKPVTLSCSQTLNHNVMYWYQQKSSQAPKLLFHYYDKDFNNEADTPDNFQSRRPNTSFCFLDIRSPGLGDTAMYLCATSRAWTEGGYTFGSGTRLTVV.

The chain is built from TRBV13 and TRBJ2-3; 7 bases agree with TRBD2. Per germline, CDR1 PRHDT and CDR2 FYEKMQ (reference sequence). The CDR3 totals 17 residues. V shed 4 bases and J 2 bases; nucleotides not matched to a gene: 12. CDR3 bases: TGTGCCAGCAGCTCCGACAGAGCGGGGAGAACCACAGATACGCAGTATTTT. It yields the protein CASSSDRAGRTTDTQYF.

The J gene is TRBJ1-2, the V gene TRBV19; D is unclear. V was clipped by 2 bases and J by 8 bases, with 12 bases between them. Germline V gene sequence: CDR1 LNHDA, CDR2 SQIVND (reference sequence). CDR3 size: 13 residues. The CDR3 loop is CASSIQDEYGYTF. For the CDR3, the DNA is TGTGCCAGTAGTATACAGGATGAATACGGCTACACCTTC.

The V gene is TRBV7-2, the J gene TRBJ1-2, with D possibly TRBD1 on 6 matching bases. CDR1 is SGHTA, CDR2 FQGNSA, per germline. V lost 5 bases and J lost 5, with 18 bases in between. The CDR3 contains 15 residues. DNA for the CDR3: TGTGCCAGCAGCAAAAGCAGTCTAGGGGGATATGGCTACACCTTC. Translated, it gives CASSKSSLGGYGYTF.

The chain recombines TRBV6-5 with TRBJ2-6; D possibly corresponds to TRBD1 (5 bases). Germline lookup yields CDR1 MNHEY and CDR2 SVGAGI. CDR3 length equals 15 residues. V lost 4 bases and J 0 bases, leaving 7 bases between the germline ends. This CDR3 reads CASSLRGSGANVLTF. DNA for the CDR3: TGTGCCAGCAGTTTAAGGGGCTCTGGGGCCAACGTCCTGACTTTC.

J is TRBJ1-1 and V is TRBV12-5, with D hard to call. This CDR3 is built from 15 residues. Germline V gives CDR1 LGHNT, CDR2 FRNRAP. V lost 7 bases and J lost 2, with 17 bases in between. This chain's CDR3 is CASDPCQELNTEAFF. The CDR3 bases are TGTGCTAGTGATCCTTGCCAGGAACTTAACACTGAAGCTTTCTTT.

This clone was picked up a small number of times. The chain links TRBV5-6 to TRBJ2-1, with 9 bases fitting TRBD2. CDR3 length equals 16 residues. The germline V gene encodes CDR1 SGHDT and CDR2 YYEEEE. The J segment lost 7 bases and the V segment lost 0 bases, leaving 8 bases of the junction unmatched. CDR3 DNA: TGTGCCAGCAGCTTGGGGTTAGCGGGGGTCTCAAATGAGCAGTTCTTC. Its protein is CASSLGLAGVSNEQFF. Supplemented by reference TRBV5-6 and TRBJ2-1, the full variable domain reads DAGVTQSPTHLIKTRGQQVTLRCSPKSGHDTVSWYQQALGQGPQFIFQYYEEEERQRGNFPDRFSGHQFPNYSSELNVNALLLGDSALYLCASSLGLAGVSNEQFFGPGTRLTVL.

This clone was picked up a small number of times. The rearrangement uses TRBV2 and TRBJ1-1; tentative D call: TRBD1 (6 bases). The CDR3 covers 13 residues. The germline V gene has CDR1 SNHLY and CDR2 FYNNEI. With 6 bases removed from V and 3 bases from J, the gap between germline ends came to 11 bases. The CDR3 is CASRGTRDTEAFF. The CDR3 nucleotides are TGTGCCAGCAGGGGGACAAGGGACACTGAAGCTTTCTTT.

This chain joins TRBV6-5 and TRBJ2-7; D remains ambiguous. This CDR3 is built from 15 residues. The germline V and J ends were trimmed by 6 bases and 3 bases, with 18 bases remaining between them. Germline lookup yields CDR1 MNHEY and CDR2 SVGAGI. CDR3 nucleotide sequence: TGTGCCAGCAGACCTCGAAGAGACTCAATCTACGAGCAGTACGTC. Its protein is CASRPRRDSIYEQYV.

In this sample, this clone turned up a few times. The genes are TRBV11-2 and TRBJ2-3, with a possible D match to TRBD1 (6 bases). This CDR3 has 15 residues. Trimming took 3 bases from V and 3 from J, leaving 13 bases between them. Germline values: CDR1 SGHAT, CDR2 FQNNGV. As DNA, the CDR3 is TGTGCCAGCAGCTTGACAGGTCCGAGGACAGATACGCAGTATTTT. Translating gives CASSLTGPRTDTQYF.

This clone was seen a handful of times. The CDR3 nucleotides read TGTGCCAGCAGCGGACTAGCCCAAAGACAAGATACGCAGTATTTT. Protein sequence: CASSGLAQRQDTQYF. V gene TRBV7-9 combines with J gene TRBJ2-3; 8 nucleotides match TRBD2. This CDR3 has 15 residues. Germline assignment: CDR1 SEHNR and CDR2 FQNEAQ (reference sequence). J gave up 5 bases and V 5 bases, and 9 bases lay outside the gene matches. The full variable domain, rest sourced from reference TRBV7-9 and TRBJ2-3, is DTGVSQNPRHKITKRGQNVTFRCDPISEHNRLYWYRQTLGQGPEFLTYFQNEAQLEKSRLLSDRFSAERPKGSFSTLEIQRTEQGDSAMYLCASSGLAQRQDTQYFGPGTRLTVL.

This clone showed up just a few times. This rearrangement joins TRBV30 to TRBJ1-4; D is unresolved. This CDR3 is 14 amino acids long. Trimming took 3 bases from V and 3 from J, leaving 11 bases between them. Germline V gene sequence: CDR1 GTSNPN, CDR2 SVGIG (reference sequence). This CDR3 is CAWSRSQANEKLFF. The CDR3 DNA sequence: TGTGCCTGGAGCAGAAGTCAGGCTAATGAAAAACTGTTTTTT. Full variable domain (outside the CDR3, taken from reference TRBV30 and TRBJ1-4): SQTIHQWPATLVQPVGSPLSLECTVEGTSNPNLYWYRQAAGRGLQLLFYSVGIGQISSEVPQNLSASRPQDRQFILSSKKLLLSDSGFYLCAWSRSQANEKLFFGSGTQLSVL.

Concerning this clone itself: The same CDR3 arises from other DNA sequences in this sample as well. The chain has TRBV6-1 and TRBJ1-5; D is perhaps TRBD1 (6 bases). The germline CDR1 and CDR2 sequences are MNHNS and SASEGT. V lost 2 bases to trimming and J lost 6 bases, with 17 bases between them. The CDR3 covers 16 residues. For the CDR3, the DNA is TGTGCCAGCAGTGAAATCGGCAGTAGAGGGGGTCAGCCCCAGCATTTT. It yields the protein CASSEIGSRGGQPQHF.

The V gene is TRBV6-5, the J gene TRBJ2-5; 8 bases match TRBD2. The CDR3 sequence is 15 residues long. Germline CDR1 reads MNHEY; CDR2 reads SVGAGI. The V gene end was trimmed by 2 bases and the J gene end by 5 bases; junction bases not matched to a gene: 7. CDR3 amino acids: CASSYTYTGGETQYF. Written as DNA, the CDR3 is TGTGCCAGCAGTTACACGTACACGGGAGGGGAGACCCAGTACTTC.

The chain carries TRBV15 and TRBJ1-1; TRBD1 matches 9 bases. J lost 1 base, V lost 6 bases, and 6 bases had no gene match. The CDR3 contains 15 residues. Germline V lookup: CDR1 LNHNV, CDR2 YYDKDF (reference sequence). In nucleotides, the CDR3 is TGTGCCACCAGGAAACAGGGGGCAGGGAACACTGAAGCTTTCTTT. As protein: CATRKQGAGNTEAFF.